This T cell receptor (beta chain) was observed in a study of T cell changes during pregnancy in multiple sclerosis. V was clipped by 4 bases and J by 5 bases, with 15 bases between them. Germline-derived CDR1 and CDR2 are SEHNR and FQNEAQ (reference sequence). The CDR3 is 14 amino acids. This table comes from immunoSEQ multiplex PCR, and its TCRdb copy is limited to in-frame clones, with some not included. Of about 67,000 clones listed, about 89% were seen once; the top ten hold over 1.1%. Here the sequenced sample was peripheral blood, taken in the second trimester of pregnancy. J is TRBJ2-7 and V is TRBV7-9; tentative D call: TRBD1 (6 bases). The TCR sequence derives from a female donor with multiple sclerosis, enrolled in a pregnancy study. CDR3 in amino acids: CASSSETGYHEQYF. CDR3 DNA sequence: TGTGCCAGCAGCTCCGAAACAGGGTACCACGAGCAGTACTTC.